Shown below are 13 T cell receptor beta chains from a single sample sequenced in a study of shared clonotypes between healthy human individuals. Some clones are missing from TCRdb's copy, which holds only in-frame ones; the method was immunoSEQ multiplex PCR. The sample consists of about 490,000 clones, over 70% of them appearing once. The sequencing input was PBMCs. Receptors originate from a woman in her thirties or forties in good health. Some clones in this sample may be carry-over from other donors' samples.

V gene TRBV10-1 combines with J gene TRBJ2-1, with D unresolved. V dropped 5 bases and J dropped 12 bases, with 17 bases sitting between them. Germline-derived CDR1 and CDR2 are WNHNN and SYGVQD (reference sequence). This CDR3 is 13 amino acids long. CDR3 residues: CASSTQSPPAQFF. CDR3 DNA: TGCGCCAGCAGTACTCAAAGTCCCCCAGCGCAGTTCTTC.

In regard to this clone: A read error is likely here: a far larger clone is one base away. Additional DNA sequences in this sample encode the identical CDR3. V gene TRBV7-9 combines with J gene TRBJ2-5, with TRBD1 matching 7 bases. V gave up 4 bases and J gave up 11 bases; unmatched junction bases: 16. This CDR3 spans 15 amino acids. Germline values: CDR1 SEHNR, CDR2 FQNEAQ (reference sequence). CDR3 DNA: TGTGCCAGCAGCTCATTTTTCAGGGGGAGCGGAACACAGTACTTC. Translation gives CASSSFFRGSGTQYF.

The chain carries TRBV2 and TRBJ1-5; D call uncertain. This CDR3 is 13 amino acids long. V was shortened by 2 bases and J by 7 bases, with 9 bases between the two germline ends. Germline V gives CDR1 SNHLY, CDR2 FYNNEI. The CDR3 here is CASSESGYQPQHF. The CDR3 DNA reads TGTGCCAGCAGTGAATCGGGTTACCAGCCCCAGCATTTT.

The CDR3 DNA is TGTGCCAGCAGCTCTCTAGCGGTTGCGGGAGATACGCAGTATTTT. This gives the protein CASSSLAVAGDTQYF. This chain connects TRBV4-2 to TRBJ2-3; 7 bases are shared with TRBD2. Trimming took 5 bases from V and 5 from J; bases not matched to a gene: 10. This CDR3 has 15 residues. Germline CDR1 is LGHNA and CDR2 is YNFKEQ.

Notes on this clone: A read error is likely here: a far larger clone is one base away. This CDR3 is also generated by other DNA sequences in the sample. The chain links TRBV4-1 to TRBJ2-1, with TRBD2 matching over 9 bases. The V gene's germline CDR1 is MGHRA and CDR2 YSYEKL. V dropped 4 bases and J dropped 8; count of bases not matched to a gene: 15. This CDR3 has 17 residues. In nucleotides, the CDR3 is TGCGCCAGCAGCCCCCGGGGTAGCGGGAGTAGCTTCCATGAGCAGTTCTTC. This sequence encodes CASSPRGSGSSFHEQFF.

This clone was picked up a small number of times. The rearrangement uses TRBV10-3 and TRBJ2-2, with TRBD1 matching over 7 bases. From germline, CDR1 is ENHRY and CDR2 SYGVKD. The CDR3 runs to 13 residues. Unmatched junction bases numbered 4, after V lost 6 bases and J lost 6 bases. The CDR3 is CAISPTGPGELFF. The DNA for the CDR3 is TGTGCCATCAGCCCGACAGGGCCCGGGGAGCTGTTTTTT.

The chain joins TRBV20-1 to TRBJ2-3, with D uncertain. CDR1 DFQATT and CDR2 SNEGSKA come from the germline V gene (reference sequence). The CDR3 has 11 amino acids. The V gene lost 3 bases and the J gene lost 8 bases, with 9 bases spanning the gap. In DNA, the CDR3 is TGCAGTGCTAGTCTGGCGACTACGCAGTATTTT. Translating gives CSASLATTQYF.

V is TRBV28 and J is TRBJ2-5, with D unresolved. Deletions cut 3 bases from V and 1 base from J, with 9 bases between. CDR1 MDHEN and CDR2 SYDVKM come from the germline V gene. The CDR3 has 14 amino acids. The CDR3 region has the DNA TGTGCCAGCAGTTTTTCGCGGATCCAAGAGACCCAGTACTTC. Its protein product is CASSFSRIQETQYF. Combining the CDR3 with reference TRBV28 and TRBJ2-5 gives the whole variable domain DVKVTQSSRYLVKRTGEKVFLECVQDMDHENMFWYRQDPGLGLRLIYFSYDVKMKEKGDIPEGYSVSREKKERFSLILESASTNQTSMYLCASSFSRIQETQYFGPGTRLLVL.

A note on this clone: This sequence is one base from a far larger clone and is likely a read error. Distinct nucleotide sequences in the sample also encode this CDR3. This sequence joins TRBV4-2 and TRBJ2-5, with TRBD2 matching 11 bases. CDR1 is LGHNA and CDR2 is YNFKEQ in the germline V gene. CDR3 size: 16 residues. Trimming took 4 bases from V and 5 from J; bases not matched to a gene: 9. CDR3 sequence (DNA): TGTGCCAGCAGCCCATCAACCGGGACTAGCGGTGAGACCCAGTACTTC. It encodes CASSPSTGTSGETQYF.

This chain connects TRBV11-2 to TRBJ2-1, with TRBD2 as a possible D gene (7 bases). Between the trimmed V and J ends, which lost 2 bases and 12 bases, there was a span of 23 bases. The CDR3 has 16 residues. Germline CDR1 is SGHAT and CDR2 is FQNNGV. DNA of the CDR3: TGTGCCAGCAGCTTAACCCGGTGGGGGGGCCAAAGGGCGCAGTTCTTC. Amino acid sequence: CASSLTRWGGQRAQFF. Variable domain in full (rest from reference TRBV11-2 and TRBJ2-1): EAGVAQSPRYKIIEKRQSVAFWCNPISGHATLYWYQQILGQGPKLLIQFQNNGVVDDSQLPKDRFSAERLKGVDSTLKIQPAKLEDSAVYLCASSLTRWGGQRAQFFGPGTRLTVL.

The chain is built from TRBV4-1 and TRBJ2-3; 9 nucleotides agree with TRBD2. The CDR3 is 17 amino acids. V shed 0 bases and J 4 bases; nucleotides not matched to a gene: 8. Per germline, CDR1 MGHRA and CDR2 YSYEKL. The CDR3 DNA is TGCGCCAGCAGCCAAGACTCGGGACTAGCTGGGGCAGATACGCAGTATTTT. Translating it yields CASSQDSGLAGADTQYF.

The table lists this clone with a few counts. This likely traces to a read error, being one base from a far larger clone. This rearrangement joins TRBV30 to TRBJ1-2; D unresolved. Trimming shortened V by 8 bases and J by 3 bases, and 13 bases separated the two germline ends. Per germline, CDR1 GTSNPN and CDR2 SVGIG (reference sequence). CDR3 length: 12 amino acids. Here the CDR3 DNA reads TGTGCCCGGAACCCGGGCGACTATGGCTACACCTTC. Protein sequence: CARNPGDYGYTF.

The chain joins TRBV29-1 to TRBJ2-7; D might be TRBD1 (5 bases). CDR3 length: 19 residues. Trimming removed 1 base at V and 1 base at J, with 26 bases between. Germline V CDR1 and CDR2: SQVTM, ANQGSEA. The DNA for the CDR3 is TGCAGCGTTGAAGTTGAAAGTATAAACACATACAGGATTTCCTACGAGCAGTACTTC. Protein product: CSVEVESINTYRISYEQYF.